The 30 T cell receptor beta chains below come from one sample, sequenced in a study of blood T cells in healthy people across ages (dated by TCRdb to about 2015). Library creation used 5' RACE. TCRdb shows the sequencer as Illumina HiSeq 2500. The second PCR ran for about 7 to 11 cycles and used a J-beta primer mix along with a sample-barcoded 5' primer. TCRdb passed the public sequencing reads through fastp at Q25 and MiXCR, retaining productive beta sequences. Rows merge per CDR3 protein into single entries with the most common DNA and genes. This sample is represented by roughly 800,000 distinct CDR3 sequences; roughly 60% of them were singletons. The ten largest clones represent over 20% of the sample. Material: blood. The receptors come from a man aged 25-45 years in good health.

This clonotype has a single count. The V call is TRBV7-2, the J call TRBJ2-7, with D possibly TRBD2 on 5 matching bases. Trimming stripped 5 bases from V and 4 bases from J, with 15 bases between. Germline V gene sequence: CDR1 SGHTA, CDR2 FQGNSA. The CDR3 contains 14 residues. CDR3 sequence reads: CASSPPAGPYEQYF. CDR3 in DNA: TGTGCCAGCAGCCCCCCGGCGGGCCCTTACGAGCAGTACTTC.

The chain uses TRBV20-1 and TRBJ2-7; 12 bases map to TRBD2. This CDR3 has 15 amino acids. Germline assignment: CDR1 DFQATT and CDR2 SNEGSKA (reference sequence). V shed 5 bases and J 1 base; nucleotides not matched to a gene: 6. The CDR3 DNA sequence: TGCAGTGCTCCCTCAGGGACTAGCGGGTCCTACGAGCAGTACTTC. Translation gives CSAPSGTSGSYEQYF.

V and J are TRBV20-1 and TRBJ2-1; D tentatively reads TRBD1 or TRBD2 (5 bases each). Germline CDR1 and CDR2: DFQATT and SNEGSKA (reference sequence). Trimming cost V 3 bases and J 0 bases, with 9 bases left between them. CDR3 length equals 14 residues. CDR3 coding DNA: TGCAGTGCTAGGTGGGGGAGCTCCTACAATGAGCAGTTCTTC. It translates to CSARWGSSYNEQFF.

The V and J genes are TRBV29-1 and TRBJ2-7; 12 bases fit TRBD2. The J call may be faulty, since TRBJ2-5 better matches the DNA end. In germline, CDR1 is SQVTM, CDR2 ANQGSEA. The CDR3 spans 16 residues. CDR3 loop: CSIQQGTSGFGETQYF. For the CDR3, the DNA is TGCAGCATACAACAGGGGACTAGCGGGTTCGGGGAGACCCAGTACTTC.

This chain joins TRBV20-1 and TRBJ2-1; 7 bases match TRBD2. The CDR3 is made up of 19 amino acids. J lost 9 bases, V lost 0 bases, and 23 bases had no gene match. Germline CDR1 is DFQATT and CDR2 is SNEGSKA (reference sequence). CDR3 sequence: CSARDLKVWSGIGSGEQFF. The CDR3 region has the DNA TGCAGTGCTAGAGATCTTAAAGTCTGGAGCGGGATCGGCTCCGGTGAGCAGTTCTTC.

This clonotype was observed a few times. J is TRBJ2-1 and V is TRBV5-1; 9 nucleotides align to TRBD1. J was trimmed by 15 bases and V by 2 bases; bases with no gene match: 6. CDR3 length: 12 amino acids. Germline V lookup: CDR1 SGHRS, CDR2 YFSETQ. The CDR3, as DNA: TGCGCCAGCAGCTTAAGAGGACAGGGGCTGTTCTTC. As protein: CASSLRGQGLFF.

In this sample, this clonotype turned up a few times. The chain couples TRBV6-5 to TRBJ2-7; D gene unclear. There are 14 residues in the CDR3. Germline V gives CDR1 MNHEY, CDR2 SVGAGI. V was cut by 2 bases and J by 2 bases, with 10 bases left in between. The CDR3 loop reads CASSYGVSPYEQYF. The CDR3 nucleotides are TGTGCCAGCAGTTACGGTGTTTCCCCCTACGAGCAGTACTTC.

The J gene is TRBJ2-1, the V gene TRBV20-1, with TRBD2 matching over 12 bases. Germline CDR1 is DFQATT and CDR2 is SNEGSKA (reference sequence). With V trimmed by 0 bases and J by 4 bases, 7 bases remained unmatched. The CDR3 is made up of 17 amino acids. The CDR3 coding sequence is TGCAGTGCTAGAGATTCTCGACTAGCGGGAGCGTACAATGAGCAGTTCTTC. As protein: CSARDSRLAGAYNEQFF.

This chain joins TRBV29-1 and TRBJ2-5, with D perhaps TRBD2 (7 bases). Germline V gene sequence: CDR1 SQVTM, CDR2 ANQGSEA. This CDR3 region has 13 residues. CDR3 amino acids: CSAGGGYGETQYF. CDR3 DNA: TGCAGTGCCGGCGGGGGCTACGGGGAGACCCAGTACTTC.

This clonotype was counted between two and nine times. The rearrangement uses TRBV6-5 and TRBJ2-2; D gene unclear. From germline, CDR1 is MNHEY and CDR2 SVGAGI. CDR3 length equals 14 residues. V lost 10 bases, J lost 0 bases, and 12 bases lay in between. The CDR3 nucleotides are TGTGCCACCGTAGCCCTTACGAACACCGGGGAGCTGTTTTTT. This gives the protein CATVALTNTGELFF.

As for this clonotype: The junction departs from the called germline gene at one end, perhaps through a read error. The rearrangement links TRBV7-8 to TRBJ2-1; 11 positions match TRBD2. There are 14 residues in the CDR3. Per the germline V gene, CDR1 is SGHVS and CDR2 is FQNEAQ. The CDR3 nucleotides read TGTGCCAAGGGTAGCGGGAGGGTCTACGATGAGCAGTTCTTC. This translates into CAKGSGRVYDEQFF.

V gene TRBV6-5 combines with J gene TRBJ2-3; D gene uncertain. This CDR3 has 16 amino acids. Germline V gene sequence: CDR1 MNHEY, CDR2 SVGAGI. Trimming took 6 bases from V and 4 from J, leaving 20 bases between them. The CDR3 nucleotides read TGTGCCAGCAGACAGAATTTAGGGATAATCGCAGATACGCAGTATTTT. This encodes CASRQNLGIIADTQYF.

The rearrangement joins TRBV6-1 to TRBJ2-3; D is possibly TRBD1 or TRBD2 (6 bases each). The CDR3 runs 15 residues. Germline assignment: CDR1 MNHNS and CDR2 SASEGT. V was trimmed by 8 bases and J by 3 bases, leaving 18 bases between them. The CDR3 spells CASRNWGATTDTQYF. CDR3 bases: TGTGCCAGCCGCAACTGGGGGGCGACGACAGATACGCAGTATTTT.

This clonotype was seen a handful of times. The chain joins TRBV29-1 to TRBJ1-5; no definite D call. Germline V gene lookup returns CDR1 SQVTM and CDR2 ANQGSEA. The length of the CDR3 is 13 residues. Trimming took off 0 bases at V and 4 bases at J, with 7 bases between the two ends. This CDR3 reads CSVEEQDNQPQHF. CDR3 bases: TGCAGCGTTGAAGAGCAAGATAATCAGCCCCAGCATTTT.

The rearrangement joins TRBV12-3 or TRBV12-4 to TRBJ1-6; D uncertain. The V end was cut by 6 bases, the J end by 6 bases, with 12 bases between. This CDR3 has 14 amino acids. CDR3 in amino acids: CASSVGFGNSPLHF. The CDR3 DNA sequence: TGTGCCAGCAGCGTGGGATTCGGTAATTCACCCCTCCACTTT.

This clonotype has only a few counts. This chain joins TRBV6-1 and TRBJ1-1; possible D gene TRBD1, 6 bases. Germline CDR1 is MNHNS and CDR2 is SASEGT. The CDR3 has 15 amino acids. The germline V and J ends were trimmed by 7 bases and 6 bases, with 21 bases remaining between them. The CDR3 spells CASKEGDGLGAEAFF. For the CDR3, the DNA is TGTGCCAGCAAGGAGGGGGACGGCTTAGGCGCTGAAGCTTTCTTT.

CDR3 bases: TGCAGTGCTAGGAGCGGGGCCGGGAAAAACATTCAGTACTTC. It codes for CSARSGAGKNIQYF. V and J are TRBV20-1 and TRBJ2-5; 7 bases are a match to TRBD2. The DNA end is more similar to TRBJ2-4, so the J call may be wrong. The CDR3 length is 14 residues. CDR1 DFQATT and CDR2 SNEGSKA come from the germline V gene (reference sequence).

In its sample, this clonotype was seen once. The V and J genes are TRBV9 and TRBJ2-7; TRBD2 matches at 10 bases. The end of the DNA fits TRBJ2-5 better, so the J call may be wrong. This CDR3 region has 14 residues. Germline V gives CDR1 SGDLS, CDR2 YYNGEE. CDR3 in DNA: TGTGCCAGCAGCGCGGGACTAGCGCGGGAGACCCAGTACTTC. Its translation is CASSAGLARETQYF.

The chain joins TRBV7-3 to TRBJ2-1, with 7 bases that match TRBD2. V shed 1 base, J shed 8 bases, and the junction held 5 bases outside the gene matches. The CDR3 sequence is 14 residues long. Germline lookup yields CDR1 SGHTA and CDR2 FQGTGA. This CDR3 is CASSLKAGPYEQFF. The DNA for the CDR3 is TGTGCCAGCAGCTTAAAAGCGGGACCCTATGAGCAGTTCTTC. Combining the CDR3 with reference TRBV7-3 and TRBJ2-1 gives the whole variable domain GAGVSQTPSNKVTEKGKYVELRCDPISGHTALYWYRQSLGQGPEFLIYFQGTGAADDSGLPNDRFFAVRPEGSVSTLKIQRTERGDSAVYLCASSLKAGPYEQFFGPGTRLTVL.

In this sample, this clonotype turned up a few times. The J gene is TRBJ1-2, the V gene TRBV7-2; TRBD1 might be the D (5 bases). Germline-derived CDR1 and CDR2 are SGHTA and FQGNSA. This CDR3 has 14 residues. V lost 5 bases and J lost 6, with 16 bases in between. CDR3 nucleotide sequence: TGTGCCAGCAGCCCCCAAACCGGGACGGATGGCTACACCTTC. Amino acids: CASSPQTGTDGYTF.

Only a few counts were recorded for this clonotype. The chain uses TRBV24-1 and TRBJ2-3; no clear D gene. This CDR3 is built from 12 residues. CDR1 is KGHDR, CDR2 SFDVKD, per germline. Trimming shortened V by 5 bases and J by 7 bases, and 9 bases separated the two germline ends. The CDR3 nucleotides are TGTGCCACCAGTGGGTGGAATAATACGCAGTATTTT. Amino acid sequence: CATSGWNNTQYF.

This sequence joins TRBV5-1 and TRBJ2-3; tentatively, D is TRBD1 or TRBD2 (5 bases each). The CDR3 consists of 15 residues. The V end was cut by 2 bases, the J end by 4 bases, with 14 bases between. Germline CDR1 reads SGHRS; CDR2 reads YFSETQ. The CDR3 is CASSFFNQGADTQYF. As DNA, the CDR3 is TGCGCCAGCAGCTTCTTTAACCAGGGAGCAGATACGCAGTATTTT.

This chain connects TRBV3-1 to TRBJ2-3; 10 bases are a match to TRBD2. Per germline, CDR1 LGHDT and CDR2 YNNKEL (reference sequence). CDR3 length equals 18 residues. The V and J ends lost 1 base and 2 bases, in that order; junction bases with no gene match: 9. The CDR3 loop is CASSQGSLSGGYTDTQYF. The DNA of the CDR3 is TGTGCCAGCAGCCAAGGCAGCCTTAGCGGGGGGTACACAGATACGCAGTATTTT.

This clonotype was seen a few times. CDR3 nucleotide sequence: TGTGCCAGCAGCGTAGACCACAGGGCAGGTTACACTGAAGCTTTCTTT. Translated, it gives CASSVDHRAGYTEAFF. The rearrangement uses TRBV9 and TRBJ1-1; a weak D match, TRBD1 (6 bases). V was clipped by 0 bases and J by 3 bases, with 15 bases between them. The CDR3 loop spans 16 amino acids. Germline lookup yields CDR1 SGDLS and CDR2 YYNGEE.

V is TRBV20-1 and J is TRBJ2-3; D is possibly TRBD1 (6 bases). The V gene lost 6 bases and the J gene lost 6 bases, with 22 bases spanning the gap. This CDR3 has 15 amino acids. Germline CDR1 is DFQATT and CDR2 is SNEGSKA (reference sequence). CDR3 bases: TGCAGTGCCCGCAGCTCGGCAGGGGATATCGATACGCAGTATTTT. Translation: CSARSSAGDIDTQYF.

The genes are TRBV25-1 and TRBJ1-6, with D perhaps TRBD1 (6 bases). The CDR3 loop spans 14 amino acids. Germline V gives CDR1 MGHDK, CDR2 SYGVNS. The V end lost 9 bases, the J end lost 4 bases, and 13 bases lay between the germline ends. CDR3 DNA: TGTGCCAGTACAGGGTATGGATATAATTCACCCCTCCACTTT. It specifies CASTGYGYNSPLHF.

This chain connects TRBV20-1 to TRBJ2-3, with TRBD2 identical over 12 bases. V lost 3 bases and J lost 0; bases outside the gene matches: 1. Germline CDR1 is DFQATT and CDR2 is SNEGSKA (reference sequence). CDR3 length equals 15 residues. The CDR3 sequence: CSARGTSGSTDTQYF. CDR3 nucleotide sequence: TGCAGTGCTAGGGGGACTAGCGGGAGCACAGATACGCAGTATTTT.

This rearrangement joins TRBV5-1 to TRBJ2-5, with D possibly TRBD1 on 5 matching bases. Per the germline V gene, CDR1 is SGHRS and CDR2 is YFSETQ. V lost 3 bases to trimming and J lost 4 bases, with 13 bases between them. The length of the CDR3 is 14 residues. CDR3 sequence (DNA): TGCGCCAGCAGCTGGCAGGGTAGGGCAGAGACCCAGTACTTC. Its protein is CASSWQGRAETQYF. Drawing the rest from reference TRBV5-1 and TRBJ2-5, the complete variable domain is KAGVTQTPRYLIKTRGQQVTLSCSPISGHRSVSWYQQTPGQGLQFLFEYFSETQRNKGNFPGRFSGRQFSNSRSEMNVSTLELGDSALYLCASSWQGRAETQYFGPGTRLLVL.

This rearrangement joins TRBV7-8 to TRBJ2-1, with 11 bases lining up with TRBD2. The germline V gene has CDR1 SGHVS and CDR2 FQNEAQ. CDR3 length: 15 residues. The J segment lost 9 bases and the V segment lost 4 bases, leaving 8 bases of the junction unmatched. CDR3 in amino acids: CASSSFSGRAAEQFF. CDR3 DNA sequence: TGTGCCAGCAGCTCCTTTAGCGGGAGGGCCGCTGAGCAGTTCTTC.

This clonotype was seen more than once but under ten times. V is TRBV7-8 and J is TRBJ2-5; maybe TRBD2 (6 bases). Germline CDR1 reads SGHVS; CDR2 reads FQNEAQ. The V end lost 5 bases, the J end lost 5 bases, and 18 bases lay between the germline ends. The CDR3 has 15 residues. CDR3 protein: CASSELGLGRETQYF. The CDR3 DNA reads TGTGCCAGCAGCGAGTTGGGACTGGGAAGGGAGACCCAGTACTTC.